Below are 22 T cell receptor beta chains sequenced from a single sample in a study of blood T cells in healthy people across ages. A second PCR, run for roughly 7 to 11 cycles, used a sample-barcoded 5' primer plus a J-beta primer mix. TCRdb used MiXCR to reprocess the 5' RACE reads, holding one entry per CDR3 protein. The top ten clones hold 6.5% to 8.5% of a sample with 1.5 million to 2 million distinct CDR3 sequences, about 30% of them seen once. The sequenced material came from blood. These receptors were collected from a woman in her 30s in good health.

This clonotype was detected many times. The CDR3 sequence: CSARTPGSTGEQYF. DNA for the CDR3: TGCAGTGCAAGGACGCCGGGCTCCACGGGGGAGCAGTACTTC. The chain uses TRBV20-1 and TRBJ2-7, with a weak D call TRBD2 (5 bases). V lost 6 bases and J lost 7, with 22 bases in between. Germline CDR1 is DFQATT and CDR2 is SNEGSKA (reference sequence). This CDR3 has 14 residues.

V gene TRBV9 combines with J gene TRBJ1-3; D gene ambiguous. Trimming stripped 0 bases from V and 0 bases from J, with 13 bases between. The CDR3 loop spans 17 amino acids. Germline loops: CDR1 SGDLS, CDR2 YYNGEE. The CDR3 here is CASSVVGGRSSGNTIYF. CDR3 nucleotides: TGTGCCAGCAGCGTAGTAGGCGGCAGAAGCTCTGGAAACACCATATATTTT.

In its sample, this clonotype was seen many times. The CDR3: CAISSPGGAPDYEQYF. DNA for the CDR3: TGTGCCATCAGTTCCCCAGGGGGGGCGCCTGACTACGAGCAGTACTTC. This chain links TRBV10-3 with TRBJ2-7; D could derive from TRBD1 or TRBD2 (7 bases each). V gave up 5 bases and J gave up 3 bases, with 20 bases separating them. CDR3 size: 16 residues. The germline V gene encodes CDR1 ENHRY and CDR2 SYGVKD.

This clonotype appeared a few times. The CDR3 loop is CASSTQGGGSPLHF. The CDR3 nucleotides are TGTGCCAGCAGCACACAGGGAGGCGGATCACCCCTCCACTTT. The chain is built from TRBV12-3 or TRBV12-4 and TRBJ1-6, with a possible D match to TRBD1 (6 bases). The CDR3 is 14 residues long. V was cut by 6 bases and J by 10 bases, with 16 bases left in between.

This chain uses TRBV9 with TRBJ2-7; D unclear. V lost 4 bases and J 5 bases, leaving 19 bases between the germline ends. The CDR3 consists of 15 residues. Germline V gene sequence: CDR1 SGDLS, CDR2 YYNGEE. This CDR3 is CASSIGLEGRNEQYF. CDR3 nucleotide sequence: TGTGCCAGCAGCATAGGTCTCGAAGGAAGGAACGAGCAGTACTTC.

The chain links TRBV28 to TRBJ1-1; D is perhaps TRBD1 (6 bases). This CDR3 comprises 15 residues. The germline V gene has CDR1 MDHEN and CDR2 SYDVKM. V shed 5 bases and J shed 4 bases, with 17 bases lying between them. As DNA, the CDR3 is TGTGCCAGCAGTCCGATGGGGGCGGTGGGCACTGAAGCTTTCTTT. It encodes CASSPMGAVGTEAFF. The whole variable domain, remainder taken from reference TRBV28 and TRBJ1-1, is DVKVTQSSRYLVKRTGEKVFLECVQDMDHENMFWYRQDPGLGLRLIYFSYDVKMKEKGDIPEGYSVSREKKERFSLILESASTNQTSMYLCASSPMGAVGTEAFFGQGTRLTVV.

The table lists this clonotype with a few counts. The rearrangement links TRBV7-2 to TRBJ2-5, with a possible D match to TRBD1 (5 bases). V lost 3 bases and J lost 11, with 22 bases in between. Germline V gene sequence: CDR1 SGHTA, CDR2 FQGNSA. The CDR3 covers 15 residues. In DNA form, the CDR3 reads TGTGCCAGCAGCTTGGGGCAGATCGGTTTTAGTGAGCAGTACTTC. This encodes CASSLGQIGFSEQYF. The full variable domain, rest sourced from reference TRBV7-2 and TRBJ2-5, is GAGVSQSPSNKVTEKGKDVELRCDPISGHTALYWYRQSLGQGLEFLIYFQGNSAPDKSGLPSDRFSAERTGGSVSTLTIQRTQQEDSAVYLCASSLGQIGFSEQYFGPGTRLLVL.

The rearrangement links TRBV12-3 or TRBV12-4 to TRBJ1-4, with a tentative D call TRBD1 (5 bases). The CDR3 length is 15 residues. The V end lost 3 bases, the J end lost 7 bases, and 15 bases lay between the germline ends. CDR3 in amino acids: CASSLRGTGIEKLFF. In nucleotides, the CDR3 is TGTGCCAGCAGTTTGAGAGGGACGGGTATTGAAAAACTGTTTTTT.

This clonotype was seen ten or more times. The gene calls are TRBV29-1 and TRBJ2-1; 13 nucleotides line up with TRBD2. V shed 7 bases, J shed 15 bases, and the junction held 9 bases outside the gene matches. The CDR3 contains 12 residues. The germline V gene has CDR1 SQVTM and CDR2 ANQGSEA. The DNA of the CDR3 is TGCAGCGCTAGGACTAGCGGGAGAGATCTGTTCTTC. Translated, it gives CSARTSGRDLFF.

This clonotype was picked up a small number of times. This chain uses TRBV15 with TRBJ2-5; possibly TRBD1 for D (5 bases). V was cut by 0 bases and J by 0 bases, with 8 bases left in between. Looked up from germline, CDR1 is LNHNV and CDR2 is YYDKDF (reference sequence). This CDR3 has 15 amino acids. CDR3 in amino acids: CATSRETRDQETQYF. The DNA of the CDR3 is TGTGCCACCAGCAGAGAAACCAGGGACCAAGAGACCCAGTACTTC.

V is TRBV5-1 and J is TRBJ1-2; TRBD1 agrees at 8 bases. V lost 0 bases, J lost 7 bases, and 5 bases stayed unmatched. In germline, CDR1 is SGHRS, CDR2 YFSETQ. The CDR3 extends over 14 amino acids. This chain's CDR3 is CASSLETGESGYTF. In nucleotides, the CDR3 is TGCGCCAGCAGCTTGGAGACAGGGGAGTCTGGCTACACCTTC.

In nucleotides, the CDR3 is TGTGCCACCAGTGATTCAAGGGTGGTCCCAGATACGCAGTATTTT. Amino acids: CATSDSRVVPDTQYF. The chain employs TRBV24-1 and TRBJ2-3, with D hard to call. The CDR3 runs to 15 residues. The germline CDR1 and CDR2 sequences are KGHDR and SFDVKD. Trimming left V 2 bases short and J 4 bases short, with 12 bases between.

J is TRBJ2-2 and V is TRBV3-1, with a tentative D call TRBD2 (6 bases). The CDR3 runs 16 residues. Germline assignment: CDR1 LGHDT and CDR2 YNNKEL (reference sequence). The V and J ends lost 4 bases and 5 bases respectively, with 17 bases between them. The CDR3 DNA reads as TGTGCCAGCAGCCGGAGGGGCGATGGGGGAACCGGGGAGCTGTTTTTT. This codes for CASSRRGDGGTGELFF.

This rearrangement joins TRBV6-6 to TRBJ1-5, with D possibly matching TRBD1 (6 bases). Germline assignment: CDR1 MNHNY and CDR2 SVGAGI (reference sequence). This CDR3 is built from 14 residues. V was clipped by 9 bases and J by 4 bases, with 16 bases between them. CDR3 bases: TGTGCCAGGTCTCTCCGACAGGAGAATCAGCCCCAGCATTTT. Translated, it gives CARSLRQENQPQHF.

This chain uses TRBV9 with TRBJ1-1; D unclear. Per the germline V gene, CDR1 is SGDLS and CDR2 is YYNGEE. V lost 0 bases, J lost 1 base, and 10 bases lay in between. The CDR3 length is 15 residues. The CDR3 nucleotides are TGTGCCAGCAGCGTAGCCGGGCCCCCGAACACTGAAGCTTTCTTT. It yields the protein CASSVAGPPNTEAFF.

In its sample, this clonotype was seen many times. The chain is built from TRBV20-1 and TRBJ2-5; D uncertain. Germline lookup yields CDR1 DFQATT and CDR2 SNEGSKA (reference sequence). Trimming took 2 bases from V and 3 from J, leaving 10 bases between them. This CDR3 spans 13 amino acids. CDR3 DNA sequence: TGCAGTGCTAGACCTACTCCAAAAGAGACCCAGTACTTC. Translating it yields CSARPTPKETQYF.

This clonotype was seen a handful of times. V and J are TRBV20-1 and TRBJ1-1, with 7 bases lining up with TRBD1. The germline CDR1 and CDR2 sequences are DFQATT and SNEGSKA (reference sequence). This CDR3 is 14 amino acids long. V trimming: 8 bases; J trimming: 1 base; junction bases outside the gene matches: 10. The CDR3 nucleotides are TGCAGTACTCCTTCCGGGACAGAGAACACTGAAGCTTTCTTT. It encodes CSTPSGTENTEAFF.

This clonotype came up a few times. The chain uses TRBV5-1 and TRBJ2-5, with unresolved D. Germline CDR1 is SGHRS and CDR2 is YFSETQ. V was clipped by 7 bases and J by 4 bases, with 17 bases between them. The CDR3 has 14 amino acids. The CDR3 DNA sequence: TGCGCCAGCGGCGCAACCGGGTCAAGAGAGACCCAGTACTTC. It codes for CASGATGSRETQYF.

Comments on this clonotype: The junction departs from the called germline gene at one end, perhaps through a read error. The chain recombines TRBV12-3 or TRBV12-4 with TRBJ1-5; D perhaps matches TRBD1 (6 bases). CDR3 length: 16 amino acids. The CDR3 region has the DNA TGTACCAGCAGCCCCCCCGCGACAGGAAGCAATCAGCCCCAGCATTTT. Translated: CTSSPPATGSNQPQHF.

The V and J genes are TRBV10-3 and TRBJ1-4; TRBD1 is a possible D gene (5 bases). The CDR3 consists of 14 residues. CDR1 is ENHRY, CDR2 SYGVKD, per germline. V dropped 10 bases and J dropped 4 bases, with 16 bases sitting between them. CDR3 sequence reads: CARVGTARNEKLFF. In DNA form, the CDR3 reads TGTGCCAGGGTAGGGACCGCTCGTAATGAAAAACTGTTTTTT.

This chain joins TRBV20-1 and TRBJ1-4, with 7 bases aligning to TRBD1. The length of the CDR3 is 14 residues. V was clipped by 3 bases and J by 8 bases; unmatched bases: 9. From germline, CDR1 is DFQATT and CDR2 SNEGSKA (reference sequence). The CDR3 sequence: CSASWSSGGEKLFF. DNA of the CDR3: TGCAGTGCTAGTTGGTCATCAGGGGGAGAAAAACTGTTTTTT.

This clonotype was observed a few times. The J gene is TRBJ2-1, the V gene TRBV20-1; 7 bases map to TRBD2. Per the germline V gene, CDR1 is DFQATT and CDR2 is SNEGSKA (reference sequence). CDR3 length: 13 amino acids. With 6 bases clipped from V and 6 bases from J, the junction kept 8 bases outside the gene matches. CDR3 protein: CSALGGEANEQFF. CDR3 sequence (DNA): TGCAGTGCGCTTGGGGGGGAGGCCAATGAGCAGTTCTTC.